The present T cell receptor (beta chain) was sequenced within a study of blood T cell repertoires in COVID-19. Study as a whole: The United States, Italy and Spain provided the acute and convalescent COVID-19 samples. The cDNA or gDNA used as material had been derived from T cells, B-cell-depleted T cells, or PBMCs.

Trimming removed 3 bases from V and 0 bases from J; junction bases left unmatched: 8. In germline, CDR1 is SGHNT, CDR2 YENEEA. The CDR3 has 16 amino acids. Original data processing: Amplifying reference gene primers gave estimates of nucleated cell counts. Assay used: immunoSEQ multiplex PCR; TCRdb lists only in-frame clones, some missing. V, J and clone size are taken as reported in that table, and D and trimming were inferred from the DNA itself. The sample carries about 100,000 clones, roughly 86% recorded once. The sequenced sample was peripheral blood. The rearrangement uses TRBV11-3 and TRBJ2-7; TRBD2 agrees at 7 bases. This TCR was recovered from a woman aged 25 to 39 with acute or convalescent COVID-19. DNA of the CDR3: TGTGCCAGCAGCTTGGGCTTGGGGGGGAGCTCCTACGAGCAGTACTTC. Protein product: CASSLGLGGSSYEQYF.